This is a list of T cell receptor beta chains from one sample in a study of blood T cell repertoires in COVID-19. Clones were sequenced by immunoSEQ multiplex PCR, and TCRdb holds only the in-frame ones, with some missing. This sample has about 160,000 clones, with around nine tenths found just once. The sequenced material came from peripheral blood. These receptors were taken from a woman in her seventies with COVID-19, enrolled during active disease. The CDR3 runs from the conserved cysteine through the conserved F or W. The D gene is left open where the match is weak. Clone size is stated in some rows and not others, as once, few, many or a class when expanded.

d_call: TRBD1; j_call: TRBJ1-6; clone_size: once; v_call: TRBV15; cdr3_aa: CATSREGAGVNNSPLHF; cdr3_nt: TGTGCCACCAGCCGGGAGGGGGCAGGGGTAAATAATTCACCCCTCCACTTT
d_call: .; j_call: TRBJ1-2; clone_size: once; v_call: TRBV29-1; cdr3_aa: CSVDGRTYGYTF; cdr3_nt: TGCAGCGTTGATGGGCGAACCTATGGCTACACCTTC
d_call: .; j_call: TRBJ1-1; clone_size: .; v_call: TRBV5-1; cdr3_aa: CASSIAQGGTEAFF; cdr3_nt: TGCGCCAGCAGCATCGCACAGGGAGGGACTGAAGCTTTCTTT
d_call: .; j_call: TRBJ2-1; clone_size: .; v_call: TRBV15; cdr3_aa: CATSRDRTALNEQFF; cdr3_nt: TGTGCCACCAGCAGAGATAGGACAGCGCTTAATGAGCAGTTCTTC
d_call: .; j_call: TRBJ1-2; clone_size: .; v_call: TRBV6-5; cdr3_aa: CASRPGGARGYTF; cdr3_nt: TGTGCCAGCAGGCCTGGGGGGGCGCGAGGCTACACCTTC
d_call: TRBD1; j_call: TRBJ1-2; clone_size: once; v_call: TRBV28; cdr3_aa: CASSPPTGAYGYTF; cdr3_nt: TGTGCCAGCAGCCCACCGACAGGGGCTTATGGCTACACCTTC
d_call: TRBD1; j_call: TRBJ1-4; clone_size: .; v_call: TRBV5-1; cdr3_aa: CASSLGTGSNEKLFF; cdr3_nt: TGCGCCAGCAGCTTGGGGACAGGGTCTAATGAAAAACTGTTTTTT
d_call: TRBD2; j_call: TRBJ2-5; clone_size: few; v_call: TRBV30; cdr3_aa: CAWSVAGAGETQYF; cdr3_nt: TGTGCCTGGAGTGTAGCGGGGGCAGGGGAGACCCAGTACTTC
d_call: TRBD1; j_call: TRBJ1-6; clone_size: .; v_call: TRBV19; cdr3_aa: CASNAGQGISPLHF; cdr3_nt: TGTGCCAGTAATGCGGGACAGGGTATTTCACCCCTCCACTTT
d_call: TRBD1; j_call: TRBJ1-4; clone_size: .; v_call: TRBV7-9; cdr3_aa: CASSYHRGGDEKLFF; cdr3_nt: TGTGCCAGCAGCTATCACAGGGGGGGCGATGAAAAACTGTTTTTT
d_call: TRBD1; j_call: TRBJ2-7; clone_size: once; v_call: TRBV30; cdr3_aa: CASTQGIDYEQYF; cdr3_nt: TGTGCCTCAACACAGGGGATTGACTACGAGCAGTACTTC
d_call: TRBD2; j_call: TRBJ2-5; clone_size: .; v_call: TRBV9; cdr3_aa: CASSFGGGYGETQYF; cdr3_nt: TGTGCCAGCAGCTTCGGCGGGGGGTATGGAGAGACCCAGTACTTC
d_call: TRBD1; j_call: TRBJ2-6; clone_size: .; v_call: TRBV11-2; cdr3_aa: CASSLTGTAGANVLTF; cdr3_nt: TGTGCCAGCAGCTTGACAGGGACCGCTGGGGCCAACGTCCTGACTTTC
d_call: .; j_call: TRBJ2-6; clone_size: .; v_call: TRBV7-2; cdr3_aa: CASSEQYSGANVLTF; cdr3_nt: TGTGCCAGCAGTGAACAGTACTCTGGGGCCAACGTCCTGACTTTC
d_call: TRBD1; j_call: TRBJ2-3; clone_size: once; v_call: TRBV2; cdr3_aa: CASRTGGRADTQYF; cdr3_nt: TGTGCCAGCAGGACAGGGGGCAGGGCAGATACGCAGTATTTT
d_call: .; j_call: TRBJ1-2; clone_size: few; v_call: TRBV3-1/TRBV3-2; cdr3_aa: CASSQDRAYGYTF; cdr3_nt: TGTGCCAGCAGCCAAGATCGCGCCTATGGCTACACCTTC
d_call: TRBD2; j_call: TRBJ2-1; clone_size: .; v_call: TRBV4-1; cdr3_aa: CASSHPLADSYNEQFF; cdr3_nt: TGCGCCAGCAGCCATCCTCTAGCGGACTCCTACAATGAGCAGTTCTTC
d_call: TRBD1; j_call: TRBJ1-1; clone_size: few; v_call: TRBV6-1; cdr3_aa: CASSDSAGGTEDRRAFF; cdr3_nt: TGTGCCAGCAGTGATTCCGCAGGCGGGACAGAAGATAGGCGAGCTTTCTTT
d_call: .; j_call: TRBJ1-6; clone_size: .; v_call: TRBV19; cdr3_aa: CASSAHSLPDSPLHF; cdr3_nt: TGTGCCAGTAGTGCCCACAGCCTACCGGATTCACCCCTCCACTTT
d_call: .; j_call: TRBJ2-1; clone_size: .; v_call: TRBV2; cdr3_aa: CATKGGGYNEQFF; cdr3_nt: TGTGCCACGAAGGGGGGGGGATACAATGAGCAGTTCTTC
d_call: .; j_call: TRBJ2-1; clone_size: few; v_call: TRBV28; cdr3_aa: CASRLPGFNEQFF; cdr3_nt: TGTGCCAGCAGGCTACCGGGGTTCAATGAGCAGTTCTTC